This TCR beta chain emerged from a study of glioma-infiltrating T cells. Whole-study findings and limits: Tissue-blood divergence was below expectation in non-neoplastic patients, above in gliomas.

This CDR3 has 14 residues. V was clipped by 6 bases and J by 3 bases; unmatched bases: 7. Germline V gene data show CDR1 as MNHNS and CDR2 as SASEGT. This clonotype was observed many times. The antigen remains undetermined. Using RNA template, CDR3s of TCR alpha and beta were amplified with iRepertoire arm-PCR. TCRdb re-called the multiplex PCR reads through MiXCR, storing one row per CDR3 protein. The repertoire holds roughly 100,000 distinct CDR3 sequences, with under 30% as singletons. The genes are TRBV6-1 and TRBJ1-1; 7 bases map to TRBD1. The TCR originated in a human donor with low-grade glioma or glioblastoma, undergoing nonglioma brain surgery, or in good health (not recorded which). The sequencing sample was made of glioma tissue, nonneoplastic brain tissue, or PBMCs (not recorded which). CDR3 amino acids: CASSSGGGDTEAFF. CDR3 DNA sequence: TGTGCCAGCAGCTCAGGGGGGGGCGACACTGAAGCTTTCTTT.